Presented here are 8 T cell receptor beta chains from one specimen sequenced in a study of blood T cells in healthy people across ages. Primed by a sample-barcoded 5' primer and a J-beta primer mix, a second PCR proceeded for 7 to 11 cycles. TCRdb redid the calling of the 5' RACE reads with MiXCR, one entry per CDR3 protein. The sample includes more than 500,000 distinct CDR3 sequences, around a quarter seen only once; the top ten take approximately 3.3%. The data also belong to a second study, concerning T cells of mothers and their children.

The material sequenced was blood. The receptors come from a boy aged 2-15 years in good health.

This clonotype was seen many times. The chain couples TRBV11-2 to TRBJ1-2; no firm D call. CDR3 length: 13 amino acids. CDR1 and CDR2 (germline): SGHAT, FQNNGV. V lost 6 bases, J lost 3 bases, and 11 bases lay in between. The CDR3 region is CASSLGGYYGYTF. The CDR3 DNA is TGTGCCAGCAGTTTGGGAGGGTACTATGGCTACACCTTC.

This clonotype was observed a handful of times. The chain couples TRBV2 to TRBJ1-5; no reliable D call. The germline V gene has CDR1 SNHLY and CDR2 FYNNEI. Trimming stripped 4 bases from V and 0 bases from J, with 13 bases between. The CDR3 is made up of 16 amino acids. The CDR3 region is CASSARKVYSNQPQHF. The CDR3 DNA is TGTGCCAGCAGTGCACGGAAAGTCTATAGCAATCAGCCCCAGCATTTT. The variable domain in full, with the rest retrieved from reference TRBV2 and TRBJ1-5, is EPEVTQTPSHQVTQMGQEVILRCVPISNHLYFYWYRQILGQKVEFLVSFYNNEISEKSEIFDDQFSVERPDGSNFTLKIRSTKLEDSAMYFCASSARKVYSNQPQHFGDGTRLSIL.

This clonotype turned up a few times. This chain uses TRBV29-1 with TRBJ2-2, with a weak D call TRBD2 (6 bases). CDR1 and CDR2 (germline): SQVTM, ANQGSEA. This CDR3 is 16 amino acids long. V was trimmed by 6 bases and J by 1 base, leaving 18 bases between them. DNA of the CDR3: TGCAGCGTCCCTAATCCCCGGGGGAGGAACACCGGGGAGCTGTTTTTT. Its protein product is CSVPNPRGRNTGELFF.

The rearrangement joins TRBV29-1 to TRBJ1-2, with D possibly being TRBD1 (5 bases). The CDR3 is 11 residues long. CDR1 and CDR2 (germline): SQVTM, ANQGSEA. V gave up 4 bases and J gave up 8 bases, with 11 bases separating them. The CDR3: CSVGRGGGYTF. In DNA, the CDR3 is TGCAGCGTTGGGAGGGGAGGGGGCTACACCTTC.

The chain couples TRBV9 to TRBJ2-5, with unresolved D. CDR3 length: 13 residues. The V and J ends lost 2 bases and 3 bases respectively, with 8 bases between them. Germline V gives CDR1 SGDLS, CDR2 YYNGEE. The CDR3 coding sequence is TGTGCCAGCAGCGTCCTAGAGGAAGAGACCCAGTACTTC. Its translation: CASSVLEEETQYF.

This clonotype was seen a few times. The chain employs TRBV5-1 and TRBJ2-5; TRBD2 matches at 10 bases. This CDR3 is 15 amino acids long. V was clipped by 4 bases and J by 2 bases; unmatched bases: 5. Germline V gene data show CDR1 as SGHRS and CDR2 as YFSETQ. The DNA for the CDR3 is TGCGCCAGCAGCCCACCACTAGCGGGGCAAGAGACCCAGTACTTC. Its translation: CASSPPLAGQETQYF.

The chain carries TRBV6-2 or TRBV6-3 and TRBJ2-1; 9 bases are shared with TRBD2. The CDR3 covers 12 residues. With V trimmed by 6 bases and J by 8 bases, 2 bases remained unmatched. Germline CDR1 and CDR2: MNHEY and SVGEGT. The DNA for the CDR3 is TGTGCCAGCAGGGGACTAGCTTATGAGCAGTTCTTC. Translating it yields CASRGLAYEQFF.

The chain carries TRBV6-5 and TRBJ1-3, with TRBD1 identical over 7 bases. The CDR3 is 17 residues long. Germline trimming cut 0 bases from V and 0 bases from J; bases unmatched to any gene: 5. CDR1 and CDR2 from the germline V gene are MNHEY and SVGAGI. CDR3 residues: CASSYSGGPISGNTIYF. CDR3 DNA: TGTGCCAGCAGTTACTCAGGGGGCCCCATCTCTGGAAACACCATATATTTT.